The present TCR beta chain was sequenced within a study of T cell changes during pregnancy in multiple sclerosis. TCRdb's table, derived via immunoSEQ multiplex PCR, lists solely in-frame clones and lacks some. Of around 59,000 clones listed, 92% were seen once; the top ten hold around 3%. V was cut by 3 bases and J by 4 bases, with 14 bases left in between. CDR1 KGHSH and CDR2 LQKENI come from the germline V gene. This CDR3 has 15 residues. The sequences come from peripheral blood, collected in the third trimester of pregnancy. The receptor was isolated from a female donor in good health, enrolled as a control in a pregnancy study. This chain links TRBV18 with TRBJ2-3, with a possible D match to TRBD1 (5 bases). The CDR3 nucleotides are TGTGCCAGCTCACCTCGACGGACAAGCTCAGATACGCAGTATTTT. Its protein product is CASSPRRTSSDTQYF.